This T cell receptor (beta chain) was profiled in a study of regulatory T cells in long-lasting Graves disease. Arm-PCR of CDR3 regions and iRepertoire HTBI primers were used to build TCR beta libraries. TCRdb processed the multiplex PCR reads anew with MiXCR; each CDR3 protein has one entry. The data contain 650,000 to 850,000 distinct CDR3 sequences, about 32% of them singletons. Noted time point: persistent/refractory GD, antithyroid drugs over 5 years with positive TRAb. The TCR library was prepared using RNA isolated from PBMCs. Germline V CDR1 and CDR2: GTSNPN, SVGIG (reference sequence). J lost 5 bases, V lost 4 bases, and 6 bases had no gene match. The CDR3 has 13 residues.

The specimen comprised peripheral blood mononuclear cells (PBMCs), sampled when the disease was refractory, from a patient treated with antithyroid drugs. The TCR originated in a female donor with Graves disease. This chain joins TRBV30 and TRBJ1-2; 8 bases match TRBD1. The CDR3 loop reads CAWNPQGGYGYTF. The CDR3 nucleotides read TGTGCCTGGAACCCACAGGGGGGTTATGGCTACACCTTC.